This T cell receptor (beta chain) was obtained from a study of cytomegalovirus exposure and HLA in healthy donors. Study results and caveats: Several top significant clusters appeared, in a later analysis, to be linked to common viral pathogens. A later analysis reportedly found fewer N-insertions in an Asian-associated ancestry cluster than the approximately 700-donor mean.

The CDR3 totals 15 residues. Germline V gene lookup returns CDR1 MDHEN and CDR2 SYDVKM. The V segment lost 5 bases and the J segment 6 bases; nucleotides outside the gene matches: 11. With respect to this clone: Its cognate antigen is unknown.

With 60 Vbeta and 13 Jbeta primers, the PCR was carried out. Some clones are missing from TCRdb's copy, which holds only in-frame ones; the method was immunoSEQ multiplex PCR. The profile shows around 180,000 clones, about 81% of them singletons. The receptor was isolated from a man between 18 and 35 years old in good health and CMV-seronegative. The specimen was PBMCs. The rearrangement links TRBV28 to TRBJ2-5; 8 bases align to TRBD2. The CDR3 DNA sequence: TGTGCCAGCAGTCTCCGGTTAGCGGGACGGAAGACCCAGTACTTC. Protein product: CASSLRLAGRKTQYF.